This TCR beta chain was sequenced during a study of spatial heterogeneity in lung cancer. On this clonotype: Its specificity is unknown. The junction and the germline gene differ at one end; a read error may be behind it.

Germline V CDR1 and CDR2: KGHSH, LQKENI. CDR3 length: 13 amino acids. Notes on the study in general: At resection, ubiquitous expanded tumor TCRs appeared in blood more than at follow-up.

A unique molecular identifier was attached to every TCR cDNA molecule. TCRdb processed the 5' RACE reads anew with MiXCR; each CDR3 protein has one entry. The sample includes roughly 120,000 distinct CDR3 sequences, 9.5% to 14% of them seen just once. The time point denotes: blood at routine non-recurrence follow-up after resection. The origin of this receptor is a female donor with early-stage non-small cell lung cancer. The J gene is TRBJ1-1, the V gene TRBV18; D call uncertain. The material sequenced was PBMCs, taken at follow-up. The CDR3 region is CARSPVGRTEAFF. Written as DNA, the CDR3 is TGTGCCCGCTCACCAGTGGGGAGGACTGAAGCTTTCTTT. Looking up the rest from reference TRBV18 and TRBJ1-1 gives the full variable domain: NAGVMQNPRHLVRRRGQEARLRCSPMKGHSHVYWYRQLPEEGLKFMVYLQKENIIDESGMPKERFSAEFPKEGPSILRIQQVVRGDSAAYFCARSPVGRTEAFFGQGTRLTVV.